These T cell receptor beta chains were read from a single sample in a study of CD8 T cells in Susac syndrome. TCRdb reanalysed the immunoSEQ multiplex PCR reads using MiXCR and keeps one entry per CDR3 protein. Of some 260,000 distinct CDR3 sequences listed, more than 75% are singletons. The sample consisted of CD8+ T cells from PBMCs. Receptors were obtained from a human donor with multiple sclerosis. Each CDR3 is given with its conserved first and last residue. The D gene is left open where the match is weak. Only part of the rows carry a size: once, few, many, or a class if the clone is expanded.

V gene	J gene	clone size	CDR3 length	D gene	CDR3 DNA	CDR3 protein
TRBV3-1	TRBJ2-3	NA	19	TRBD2	TGTGCCAGCAGCCAAGTACAAGTCGTCAGCGGGAGTGTTGAAGATACGCAGTATTTT	CASSQVQVVSGSVEDTQYF
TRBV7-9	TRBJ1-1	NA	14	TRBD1	TGTGCCAGCAGCTTACCGGACAGGGAAACTGAAGCTTTCTTT	CASSLPDRETEAFF
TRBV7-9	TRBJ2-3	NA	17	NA	TGTGCCAGCAGCCCTCCGACCATTAGCGGTAGCACAGATACGCAGTATTTT	CASSPPTISGSTDTQYF
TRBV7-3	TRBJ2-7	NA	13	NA	TGTGCCAGCAGCTCGGACTCCAATTACGAGCAGTACTTC	CASSSDSNYEQYF
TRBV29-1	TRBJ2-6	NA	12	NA	TGCAGCGCCTCAGCTGGGGCCAACGTCCTGACTTTC	CSASAGANVLTF
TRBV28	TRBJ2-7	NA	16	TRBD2	TGTGCCAGCAGTTTTAGGTGGTCGGGAGGGCTGGGCGAGCAGTACTTC	CASSFRWSGGLGEQYF
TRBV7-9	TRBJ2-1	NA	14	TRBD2	TGTGCCAGCAGCGTACTAGCGAGAGACAATGAGCAGTTCTTC	CASSVLARDNEQFF
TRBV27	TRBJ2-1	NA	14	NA	TGTGCCAGCAGTCCAGGGGACTCCTACAATGAGCAGTTCTTC	CASSPGDSYNEQFF
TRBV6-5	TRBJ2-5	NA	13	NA	TGTGCCAGCACCAACGGGGGATTGGGGACCCAGTACTTC	CASTNGGLGTQYF
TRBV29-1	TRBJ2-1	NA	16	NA	TGCAGCGTCCGTCCGAGGGGTGATAGCTCCTACAATGAGCAGTTCTTC	CSVRPRGDSSYNEQFF
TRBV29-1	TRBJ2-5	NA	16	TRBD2	TGCAGCGTTCAGGGACTAGCGGGAGAATTTGAAGAGACCCAGTACTTC	CSVQGLAGEFEETQYF
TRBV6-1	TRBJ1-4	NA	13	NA	TGTGCCAGCGGCGGGCGGGAAAATGAAAAACTGTTTTTT	CASGGRENEKLFF
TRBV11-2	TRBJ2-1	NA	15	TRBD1	TGTGCCAGCAGCGCTCCCGGGACAGGGATTCGGGAGCAGTTCTTC	CASSAPGTGIREQFF
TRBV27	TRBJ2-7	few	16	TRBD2	TGTGCCAGCAGTCGCCGTACTAGCGCATCGCCCTACGAGCAGTACTTC	CASSRRTSASPYEQYF
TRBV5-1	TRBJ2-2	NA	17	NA	TGCGCCAGCAGCTTTAAAGACCGGTTGTTGAGGACCGGGGAGCTGTTTTTT	CASSFKDRLLRTGELFF
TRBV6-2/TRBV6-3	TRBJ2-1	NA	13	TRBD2	TGTGCCAGCTGGCTAGCGGGAGACAATGAGCAGTTCTTC	CASWLAGDNEQFF
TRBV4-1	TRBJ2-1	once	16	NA	TGCGCCAGCAGCCAGGATCCCTTCCGGGGGTACAATGAGCAGTTCTTC	CASSQDPFRGYNEQFF
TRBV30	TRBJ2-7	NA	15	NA	TGTGCCTGGAGTGCCGTGGGGGGAAGGTCCTACGAGCAGTACTTC	CAWSAVGGRSYEQYF